Included here is one T cell receptor beta chain sequence, with context. The antigen is unknown. This sample is drawn from a study of spatial heterogeneity in lung cancer. Whole-study context: The donor population consisted of approximately 79 patients with untreated, early-stage non-small cell lung cancer. Within raw reads, each unique TCR and UMI combination appeared on average more than ten times.

Specified time point: blood at routine non-recurrence follow-up after resection. The study sequenced unsorted whole RNA from tumor, nontumor lung or frozen PBMC. Findings and limits, study-wide: Ubiquitous expanded tumor TCRs showed up in blood more at resection than follow-up.

The ends lost 6 bases at V and 7 bases at J; junction bases unmatched: 11. This CDR3 region has 16 residues. Germline CDR1 MNHEY, CDR2 SMNVEV (reference sequence). TCRdb reanalysed the 5' RACE reads using MiXCR and keeps one entry per CDR3 protein. Among around 30,000 distinct CDR3 sequences listed, approximately 6% were seen once. The material sequenced was PBMCs, taken at follow-up. The rearrangement links TRBV27 to TRBJ2-2, with 10 bases fitting TRBD1. The receptor was isolated from a male donor with early-stage non-small cell lung cancer. The CDR3 loop reads CASRSGTGVFGGELFF. Written as DNA, the CDR3 is TGTGCCAGCAGATCCGGGACAGGGGTTTTTGGCGGGGAGCTGTTTTTT.